These 29 T cell receptor beta chains were all obtained from the same sample, sequenced in a study of shared clonotypes between healthy human individuals. The naive CD8 fraction comprised CD45RO-negative cells positively selected for CCR7 and excluded terminally differentiated effector memory CD45RA+ cells. TCRdb's copy holds only in-frame clones and misses some; the assay was immunoSEQ multiplex PCR. The repertoire consists of more than 2 million clones, with just under 95% occurring once and the leading ten covering roughly 1%. Sequencing used naive CD8+ T cells sorted from blood. The receptors derive from a young man in good health.

The rearrangement links TRBV5-8 to TRBJ2-7; perhaps TRBD2 as D (6 bases). The V end was cut by 3 bases, the J end by 3 bases, with 7 bases between. The length of the CDR3 is 12 residues. Germline CDR1 SGHTS, CDR2 YDEGEE. CDR3 coding DNA: TGTGCCAGCAGCTGGGGGGACTACGAGCAGTACTTC. Protein product: CASSWGDYEQYF.

In the case of this clone: Compared with germline, one end of the junction differs, possibly owing to a read error. The chain links TRBV7-7 to TRBJ2-1; a weak D match, TRBD2 (6 bases). The CDR3 totals 14 residues. CDR1 and CDR2 (germline): SSHAT, FNYEAQ (reference sequence). CDR3 region: CASSFGGLDNEQFF. Written as DNA, the CDR3 is TGTGCTAGCAGCTTTGGGGGACTCGATAATGAGCAGTTCTTC.

The chain employs TRBV11-2 and TRBJ2-5; D is unresolved. The germline CDR1 and CDR2 sequences are SGHAT and FQNNGV. This CDR3 has 14 amino acids. The V gene lost 0 bases and the J gene lost 0 bases, with 5 bases spanning the gap. The CDR3 protein is CASSLEGYQETQYF. CDR3 in DNA: TGTGCCAGCAGCTTAGAAGGGTACCAAGAGACCCAGTACTTC. Full variable domain (remainder filled in from reference TRBV11-2 and TRBJ2-5): EAGVAQSPRYKIIEKRQSVAFWCNPISGHATLYWYQQILGQGPKLLIQFQNNGVVDDSQLPKDRFSAERLKGVDSTLKIQPAKLEDSAVYLCASSLEGYQETQYFGPGTRLLVL.

The chain carries TRBV6-5 and TRBJ1-3; a weak D match, TRBD1 (5 bases). V lost 9 bases and J lost 2, with 14 bases in between. The CDR3 has 14 amino acids. Germline values: CDR1 MNHEY, CDR2 SVGAGI. Here the CDR3 DNA reads TGTGCCAGTAGTATGGGGGGAACTGGAAACACCATATATTTT. Its protein product is CASSMGGTGNTIYF.

With respect to this clone: The sample holds other DNA sequences that translate to the same CDR3. This rearrangement joins TRBV7-9 to TRBJ2-5; D is undetermined. CDR1 SEHNR and CDR2 FQNEAQ come from the germline V gene (reference sequence). Trimming left V 1 base short and J 2 bases short, with 2 bases between. This CDR3 spans 12 amino acids. CDR3 DNA sequence: TGTGCCAGCAGCTTAGGGCAAGAGACCCAGTACTTC. Translating gives CASSLGQETQYF.

The rearrangement joins TRBV9 to TRBJ2-2; D call uncertain. V was pared by 0 bases and J by 4 bases, with 10 bases between. Per germline, CDR1 SGDLS and CDR2 YYNGEE. The CDR3 has 15 residues. The CDR3 protein is CASSVEGSGTGELFF. DNA for the CDR3: TGTGCCAGCAGCGTAGAAGGGTCGGGCACCGGGGAGCTGTTTTTT.

The chain is built from TRBV28 and TRBJ2-1, with D maybe TRBD1 (6 bases). The V end was cut by 2 bases, the J end by 2 bases, with 16 bases between. The CDR3 extends over 17 amino acids. Per the germline V gene, CDR1 is MDHEN and CDR2 is SYDVKM. The CDR3 is CASSLKDGQLPYNEQFF. The CDR3 bases are TGTGCCAGCAGTTTAAAGGACGGACAGTTACCCTACAATGAGCAGTTCTTC.

The J gene is TRBJ2-3, the V gene TRBV4-3, with D perhaps matching TRBD1 or TRBD2 (5 bases each). The CDR3 has 17 residues. The V gene's germline CDR1 is LGHNA and CDR2 YSLEER. Deletions cut 1 base from V and 2 bases from J, with 16 bases between. The CDR3 DNA reads as TGCGCCAGCAGCCAAGGTCGTTTAGGGGAGATCACAGATACGCAGTATTTT. Amino acids: CASSQGRLGEITDTQYF.

The V and J genes are TRBV7-2 and TRBJ2-7; D may correspond to TRBD1 or TRBD2 (5 bases each). Trimming left V 6 bases short and J 2 bases short, with 14 bases between. CDR1 SGHTA and CDR2 FQGNSA come from the germline V gene. This CDR3 has 14 amino acids. CDR3 nucleotide sequence: TGTGCCAGCAGACTCGGGACCGGCACCTACGAGCAGTACTTC. Its translation is CASRLGTGTYEQYF.

This chain connects TRBV29-1 to TRBJ1-1; perhaps TRBD1 as D (5 bases). Germline CDR1 is SQVTM and CDR2 is ANQGSEA. The V end lost 4 bases, the J end lost 6 bases, and 6 bases lay between the germline ends. This CDR3 has 10 residues. CDR3 nucleotides: TGCAGCGTTGGGGACCCTGAAGCTTTCTTT. Translating it yields CSVGDPEAFF.

V and J are TRBV11-2 and TRBJ1-1; D is undetermined. The CDR3 loop spans 16 amino acids. Looked up from germline, CDR1 is SGHAT and CDR2 is FQNNGV. V lost 4 bases to trimming and J lost 1 base, with 16 bases between them. The CDR3 loop is CASSYYSGLPNTEAFF. CDR3 coding DNA: TGTGCCAGCAGCTATTACAGCGGATTACCGAACACTGAAGCTTTCTTT. Complete variable domain (other parts from reference TRBV11-2 and TRBJ1-1): EAGVAQSPRYKIIEKRQSVAFWCNPISGHATLYWYQQILGQGPKLLIQFQNNGVVDDSQLPKDRFSAERLKGVDSTLKIQPAKLEDSAVYLCASSYYSGLPNTEAFFGQGTRLTVV.

The V gene is TRBV2, the J gene TRBJ1-2, with TRBD1 identical over 9 bases. Germline CDR1 and CDR2: SNHLY and FYNNEI. J lost 6 bases, V lost 7 bases, and 9 bases had no gene match. The CDR3 is 14 amino acids. The CDR3 loop reads CASNPGQGWHGYTF. CDR3 bases: TGTGCCAGCAACCCGGGACAGGGATGGCATGGCTACACCTTC.

Written as DNA, the CDR3 is TGTGCCAGCACACCTACAGGGATTTCCTACGAGCAGTACTTC. Protein: CASTPTGISYEQYF. J is TRBJ2-7 and V is TRBV28; tentatively, D is TRBD1 (6 bases). The ends were cut back, 7 bases at V and 1 base at J, with 14 bases in the middle. The CDR3 loop spans 14 amino acids. Germline-derived CDR1 and CDR2 are MDHEN and SYDVKM. Together with reference TRBV28 and TRBJ2-7, the CDR3 gives the full variable domain: DVKVTQSSRYLVKRTGEKVFLECVQDMDHENMFWYRQDPGLGLRLIYFSYDVKMKEKGDIPEGYSVSREKKERFSLILESASTNQTSMYLCASTPTGISYEQYFGPGTRLTVT.

The CDR3 loop reads CASSPWDSRSYNEQFF. The CDR3 DNA is TGCGCCAGCAGCCCGTGGGACTCCCGCTCCTACAATGAGCAGTTCTTC. The J gene is TRBJ2-1, the V gene TRBV5-1; tentative D call: TRBD2 (6 bases). Per the germline V gene, CDR1 is SGHRS and CDR2 is YFSETQ. This CDR3 region has 16 residues. The ends were cut back, 4 bases at V and 0 bases at J, with 14 bases in the middle.

This clone was counted a single time. V is TRBV9 and J is TRBJ1-1; D uncertain. The V end lost 2 bases, the J end lost 3 bases, and 20 bases lay between the germline ends. The CDR3 extends over 17 amino acids. The germline V gene encodes CDR1 SGDLS and CDR2 YYNGEE. The CDR3 coding sequence is TGTGCCAGCAGCGTTGGGGAGCTAACATGGGAGGACACTGAAGCTTTCTTT. It is translated as CASSVGELTWEDTEAFF.

The CDR3 region has the DNA TGTGCCAGCAGTGGGGGCGACAGCGCCCAGCATTTT. As protein: CASSGGDSAQHF. This chain joins TRBV2 and TRBJ1-5, with TRBD1 as a possible D gene (5 bases). Germline V gene data show CDR1 as SNHLY and CDR2 as FYNNEI. This CDR3 is 12 amino acids long. Trimming left V 4 bases short and J 11 bases short, with 12 bases between.

Comment on this clone: Distinct nucleotide sequences in the sample also encode this CDR3. The rearrangement links TRBV11-2 to TRBJ2-7; possible D gene TRBD2, 6 bases. CDR1 is SGHAT, CDR2 FQNNGV, per germline. Trimming cost V 1 base and J 2 bases, with 9 bases left between them. CDR3 length: 14 residues. The CDR3 region has the DNA TGTGCCAGCAGCTTAGTCGGGGGACCCTACGAGCAGTACTTC. It codes for CASSLVGGPYEQYF. Looking up the rest from reference TRBV11-2 and TRBJ2-7 gives the full variable domain: EAGVAQSPRYKIIEKRQSVAFWCNPISGHATLYWYQQILGQGPKLLIQFQNNGVVDDSQLPKDRFSAERLKGVDSTLKIQPAKLEDSAVYLCASSLVGGPYEQYFGPGTRLTVT.

This clone has just one count. The CDR3 loop is CASSQEEAGAYEQYF. CDR3 in DNA: TGTGCCAGCAGCCAAGAGGAAGCGGGGGCCTACGAGCAGTACTTC. The J gene is TRBJ2-7, the V gene TRBV4-2; TRBD2 aligns across 8 bases. Germline loops: CDR1 LGHNA, CDR2 YNFKEQ. V dropped 0 bases and J dropped 2; count of bases not matched to a gene: 3. The CDR3 is made up of 15 amino acids.

The J gene is TRBJ2-5, the V gene TRBV13, with 9 bases aligning to TRBD1. The germline V gene encodes CDR1 PRHDT and CDR2 FYEKMQ (reference sequence). CDR3 length: 15 amino acids. With V trimmed by 5 bases and J by 2 bases, 6 bases remained unmatched. The CDR3 sequence is CASSPSQGAQETQYF. The DNA for the CDR3 is TGTGCCAGCAGCCCATCACAGGGGGCTCAAGAGACCCAGTACTTC.

V gene TRBV6-6 combines with J gene TRBJ1-6, with 10 bases lining up with TRBD1. The ends lost 0 bases at V and 14 bases at J; junction bases unmatched: 7. Germline V lookup: CDR1 MNHNY, CDR2 SVGAGI (reference sequence). This CDR3 comprises 15 residues. CDR3 residues: CASSYSTGGAQTLHF. CDR3 nucleotide sequence: TGTGCCAGCAGTTACTCGACAGGGGGCGCACAGACCCTCCACTTT.

The chain couples TRBV2 to TRBJ2-2; the D is unclear. Germline assignment: CDR1 SNHLY and CDR2 FYNNEI. This CDR3 is built from 16 residues. With 0 bases removed from V and 3 bases from J, the gap between germline ends came to 11 bases. CDR3 in amino acids: CASSEAGSWDTGELFF. In nucleotides, the CDR3 is TGTGCCAGCAGTGAAGCTGGTTCGTGGGACACCGGGGAGCTGTTTTTT.

The sample holds one count of this clone. The rearrangement links TRBV7-9 to TRBJ2-5; TRBD2 matches at 7 bases. CDR3 length equals 13 residues. The junction had 4 bases not matched to a gene; V was cut back by 5 bases and J by 4 bases. The germline V gene encodes CDR1 SEHNR and CDR2 FQNEAQ (reference sequence). The CDR3: CASSAGELETQYF. As DNA, the CDR3 is TGTGCCAGCAGCGCGGGGGAGTTAGAGACCCAGTACTTC. The complete variable domain, with remaining parts taken from reference TRBV7-9 and TRBJ2-5, reads DTGVSQNPRHKITKRGQNVTFRCDPISEHNRLYWYRQTLGQGPEFLTYFQNEAQLEKSRLLSDRFSAERPKGSFSTLEIQRTEQGDSAMYLCASSAGELETQYFGPGTRLLVL.

J is TRBJ1-2 and V is TRBV30; 9 nucleotides line up with TRBD1. There are 13 residues in the CDR3. With 4 bases clipped from V and 6 bases from J, the junction kept 6 bases outside the gene matches. Germline lookup yields CDR1 GTSNPN and CDR2 SVGIG (reference sequence). The CDR3 DNA follows: TGTGCCTGGAACCTACAGGGGGCGAATGGCTACACCTTC. Amino acid sequence: CAWNLQGANGYTF.

This chain uses TRBV30 with TRBJ2-7, with 8 bases aligning to TRBD2. Germline-derived CDR1 and CDR2 are GTSNPN and SVGIG (reference sequence). This CDR3 spans 13 amino acids. V was clipped by 3 bases and J by 6 bases; unmatched bases: 7. The CDR3 is CAWRGREVPEQYF. The CDR3 DNA reads as TGTGCCTGGAGAGGGCGGGAGGTGCCCGAGCAGTACTTC.

V is TRBV7-6 and J is TRBJ2-3, with 14 nucleotides matching TRBD2. Germline CDR1 is SGHVS and CDR2 is FNYEAQ. Unmatched junction bases numbered 3, after V lost 5 bases and J lost 5 bases. The CDR3 sequence is 15 residues long. CDR3 residues: CASSGGLAGGDTQYF. CDR3 nucleotide sequence: TGTGCCAGCAGCGGCGGACTAGCGGGAGGAGATACGCAGTATTTT.

This chain uses TRBV27 with TRBJ1-2; D may be TRBD1 (6 bases). Germline V gene lookup returns CDR1 MNHEY and CDR2 SMNVEV (reference sequence). Trimming removed 6 bases from V and 4 bases from J, with 12 bases in between. The CDR3 length is 13 residues. The CDR3 DNA reads as TGTGCCAGCAGGTCACAGGGATCCTATGGCTACACCTTC. Protein sequence: CASRSQGSYGYTF.

This sequence joins TRBV19 and TRBJ1-5; D remains unclear. With 3 bases removed from V and 1 base from J, the gap between germline ends came to 13 bases. The length of the CDR3 is 16 residues. Germline CDR1 and CDR2: LNHDA and SQIVND (reference sequence). The CDR3 nucleotides are TGTGCCAGTAGTATTATCGGGGAATGGAGCAATCAGCCCCAGCATTTT. Translation: CASSIIGEWSNQPQHF.

The V call is TRBV4-1, the J call TRBJ1-3; D may be TRBD1 (5 bases). Between the trimmed V and J ends, which lost 1 base and 4 bases, there was a span of 14 bases. Germline V gives CDR1 MGHRA, CDR2 YSYEKL. The CDR3 is 16 residues long. The CDR3 reads CASSQVVRDSGNTIYF. DNA of the CDR3: TGCGCCAGCAGCCAAGTGGTCCGGGACTCAGGAAACACCATATATTTT.

V usage is TRBV7-9 and J usage is TRBJ2-7, with 7 nucleotides matching TRBD2. Germline V gene sequence: CDR1 SEHNR, CDR2 FQNEAQ (reference sequence). The CDR3 has 15 amino acids. V shed 3 bases, J shed 1 base, and the junction held 6 bases outside the gene matches. CDR3 region: CASSFLSGDSYEQYF. The CDR3, as DNA: TGTGCCAGCAGCTTTTTGAGCGGGGATTCCTACGAGCAGTACTTC.